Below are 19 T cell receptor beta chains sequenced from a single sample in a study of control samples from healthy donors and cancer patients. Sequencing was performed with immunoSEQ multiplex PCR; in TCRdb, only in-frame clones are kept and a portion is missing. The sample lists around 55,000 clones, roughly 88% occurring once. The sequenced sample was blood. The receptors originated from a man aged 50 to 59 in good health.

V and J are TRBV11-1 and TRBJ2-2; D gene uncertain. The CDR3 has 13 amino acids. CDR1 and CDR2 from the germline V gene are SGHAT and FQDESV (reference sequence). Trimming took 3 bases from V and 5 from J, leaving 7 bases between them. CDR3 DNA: TGTGCCAGCAGCTTTTGGCGAACCGGGGAGCTGTTTTTT. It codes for CASSFWRTGELFF.

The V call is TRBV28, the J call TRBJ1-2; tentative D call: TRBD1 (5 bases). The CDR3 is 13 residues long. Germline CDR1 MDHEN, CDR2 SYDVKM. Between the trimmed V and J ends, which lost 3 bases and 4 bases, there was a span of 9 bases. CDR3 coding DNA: TGTGCCAGCAGTTTGGACCAGGGCTATGGCTACACCTTC. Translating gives CASSLDQGYGYTF.

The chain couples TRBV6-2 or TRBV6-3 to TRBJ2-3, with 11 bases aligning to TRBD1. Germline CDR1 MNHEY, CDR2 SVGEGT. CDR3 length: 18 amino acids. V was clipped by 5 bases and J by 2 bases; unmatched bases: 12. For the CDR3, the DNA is TGTGCCAGCAGTACCGACCCTGGGACAGGGGGAACCACAGATACGCAGTATTTT. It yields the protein CASSTDPGTGGTTDTQYF.

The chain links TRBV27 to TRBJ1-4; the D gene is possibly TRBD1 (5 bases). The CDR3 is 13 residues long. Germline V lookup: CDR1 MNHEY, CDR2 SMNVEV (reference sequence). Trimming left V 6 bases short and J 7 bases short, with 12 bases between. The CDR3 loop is CASSMTASEKLFF. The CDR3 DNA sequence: TGTGCCAGCAGCATGACAGCCTCTGAAAAACTGTTTTTT.

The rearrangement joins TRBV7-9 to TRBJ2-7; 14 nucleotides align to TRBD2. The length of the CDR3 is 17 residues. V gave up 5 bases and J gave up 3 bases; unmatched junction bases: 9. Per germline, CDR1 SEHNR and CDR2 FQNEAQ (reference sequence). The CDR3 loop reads CASSPTSGRALDYEQYF. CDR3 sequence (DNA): TGTGCCAGCAGCCCGACTAGCGGGAGGGCTTTAGACTACGAGCAGTACTTC.

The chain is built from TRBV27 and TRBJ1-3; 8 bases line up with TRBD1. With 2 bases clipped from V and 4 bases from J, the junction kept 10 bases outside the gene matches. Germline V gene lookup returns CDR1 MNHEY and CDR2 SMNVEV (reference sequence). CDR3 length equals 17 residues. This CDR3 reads CASSLHPTGATGNTIYF. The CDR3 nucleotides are TGTGCCAGCAGTTTACATCCGACAGGGGCGACGGGAAACACCATATATTTT.

The chain's CDR3 is CAISEGGSSNQPQHF. As DNA, the CDR3 is TGTGCCATCAGTGAGGGGGGCAGTAGCAATCAGCCCCAGCATTTT. This chain joins TRBV10-3 and TRBJ1-5, with a weak D call TRBD1 (6 bases). This CDR3 region has 15 residues. The germline gives CDR1 ENHRY, CDR2 SYGVKD. V shed 2 bases and J shed 0 bases, with 8 bases lying between them.

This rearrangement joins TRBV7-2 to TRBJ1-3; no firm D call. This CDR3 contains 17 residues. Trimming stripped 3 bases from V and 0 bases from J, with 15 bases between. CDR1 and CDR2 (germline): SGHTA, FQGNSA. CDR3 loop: CASSFLATAFSGNTIYF. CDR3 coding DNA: TGTGCCAGCAGCTTTCTCGCGACTGCCTTCTCTGGAAACACCATATATTTT.

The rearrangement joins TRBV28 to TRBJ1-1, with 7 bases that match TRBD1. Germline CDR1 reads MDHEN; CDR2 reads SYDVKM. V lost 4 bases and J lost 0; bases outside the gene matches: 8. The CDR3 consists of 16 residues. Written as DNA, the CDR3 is TGTGCCAGCAGTTCCGGGACAGCTGATATGAACACTGAAGCTTTCTTT. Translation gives CASSSGTADMNTEAFF.

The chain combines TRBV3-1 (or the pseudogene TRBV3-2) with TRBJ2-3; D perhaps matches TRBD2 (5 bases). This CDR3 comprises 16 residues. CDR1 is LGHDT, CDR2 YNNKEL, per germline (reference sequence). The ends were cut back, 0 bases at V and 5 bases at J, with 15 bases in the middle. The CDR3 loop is CASSQDRSSRGDTQYF. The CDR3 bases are TGTGCCAGCAGCCAAGATCGCAGCTCCCGGGGAGATACGCAGTATTTT.

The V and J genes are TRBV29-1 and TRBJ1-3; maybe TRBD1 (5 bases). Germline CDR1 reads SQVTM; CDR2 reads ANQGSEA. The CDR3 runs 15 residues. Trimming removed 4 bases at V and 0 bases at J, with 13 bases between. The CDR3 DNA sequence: TGCAGCGTTGGGGTGGGGGTCCTCTCTGGAAACACCATATATTTT. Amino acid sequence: CSVGVGVLSGNTIYF.

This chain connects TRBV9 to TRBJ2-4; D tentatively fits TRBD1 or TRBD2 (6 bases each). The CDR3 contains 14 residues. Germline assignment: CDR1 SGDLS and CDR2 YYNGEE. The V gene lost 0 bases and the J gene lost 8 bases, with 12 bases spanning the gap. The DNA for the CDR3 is TGTGCCAGCAGCGTAGATGGGGGGCTGGACATTCAGTACTTC. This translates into CASSVDGGLDIQYF.

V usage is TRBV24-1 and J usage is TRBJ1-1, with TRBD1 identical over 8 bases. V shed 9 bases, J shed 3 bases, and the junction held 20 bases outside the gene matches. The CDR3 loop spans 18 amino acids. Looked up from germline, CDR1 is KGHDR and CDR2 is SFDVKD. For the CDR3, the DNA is TGTGCCACCTCCTATTGCGGACAGGGTTTTTGGCCTGACACTGAAGCTTTCTTT. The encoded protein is CATSYCGQGFWPDTEAFF.

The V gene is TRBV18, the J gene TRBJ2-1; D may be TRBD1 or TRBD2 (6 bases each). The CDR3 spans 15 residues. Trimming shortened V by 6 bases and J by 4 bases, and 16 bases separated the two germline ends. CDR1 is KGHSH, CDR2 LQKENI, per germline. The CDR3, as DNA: TGTGCCAGCTCCCAAGGGGGACTCCTTTACAATGAGCAGTTCTTC. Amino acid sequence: CASSQGGLLYNEQFF.

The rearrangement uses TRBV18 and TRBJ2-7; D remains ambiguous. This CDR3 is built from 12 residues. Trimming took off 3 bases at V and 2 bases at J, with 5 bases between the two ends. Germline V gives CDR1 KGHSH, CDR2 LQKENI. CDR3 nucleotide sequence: TGTGCCAGCTCACCGCTAGCCTACGAGCAGTACTTC. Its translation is CASSPLAYEQYF.

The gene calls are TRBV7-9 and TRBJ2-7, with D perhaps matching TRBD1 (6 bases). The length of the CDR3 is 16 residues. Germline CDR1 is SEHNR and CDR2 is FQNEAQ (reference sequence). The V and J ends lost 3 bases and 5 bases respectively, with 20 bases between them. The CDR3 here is CASSFNPGQRADEQYF. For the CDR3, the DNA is TGTGCCAGCAGCTTCAACCCGGGACAACGGGCGGACGAGCAGTACTTC.

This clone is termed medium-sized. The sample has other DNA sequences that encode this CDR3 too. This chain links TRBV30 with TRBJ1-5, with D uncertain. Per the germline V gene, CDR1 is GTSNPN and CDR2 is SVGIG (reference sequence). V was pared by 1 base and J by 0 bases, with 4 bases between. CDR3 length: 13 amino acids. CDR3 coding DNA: TGTGCCTGGAGTGCAGATAGCAATCAGCCCCAGCATTTT. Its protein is CAWSADSNQPQHF.

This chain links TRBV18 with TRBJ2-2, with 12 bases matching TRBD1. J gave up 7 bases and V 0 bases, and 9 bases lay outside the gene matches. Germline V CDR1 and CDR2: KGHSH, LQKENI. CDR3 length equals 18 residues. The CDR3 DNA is TGTGCCAGCTCACCACCCGTCGGGACAGGGGGCTCTGGCGGGGAGCTGTTTTTT. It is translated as CASSPPVGTGGSGGELFF.

CDR3 in amino acids: CSVEGAYEQFF. The CDR3 DNA sequence: TGCAGCGTTGAAGGCGCATATGAGCAGTTCTTC. The rearrangement links TRBV29-1 to TRBJ2-1; D gene unclear. Trimming left V 1 base short and J 8 bases short, with 6 bases between. Germline-derived CDR1 and CDR2 are SQVTM and ANQGSEA. The CDR3 consists of 11 residues.